One sample yielded the 8 T cell receptor beta chains listed below, sequenced in a study of blood T cell repertoires in COVID-19. Assay: immunoSEQ multiplex PCR; the TCRdb copy retains only in-frame clones and omits some. The table records approximately 310,000 clones, around 86% of them present only once. Sequenced sample: PBMCs or T cells enriched from blood (not recorded which). The receptor source for this set is a man aged 55 to 70 who had recovered from COVID-19.

The rearrangement uses TRBV12-3 or TRBV12-4 and TRBJ1-3; the D is unclear. The CDR3 contains 13 residues. V was cut by 6 bases and J by 2 bases, with 8 bases left in between. The CDR3 DNA reads as TGTGCCAGCAGAACAATCCCTGGAAACACCATATATTTT. It encodes CASRTIPGNTIYF.

V gene TRBV14 combines with J gene TRBJ2-1; D may be TRBD2 (5 bases). Trimming removed 0 bases at V and 9 bases at J, with 15 bases between. This CDR3 region has 15 residues. Germline lookup yields CDR1 SGHDN and CDR2 FVKESK. The chain's CDR3 is CASSQERVLDIEQFF. CDR3 DNA sequence: TGTGCCAGCAGCCAAGAGAGGGTTTTAGACATTGAGCAGTTCTTC.

This sequence joins TRBV24-1 and TRBJ2-3, with 8 bases that match TRBD2. From germline, CDR1 is KGHDR and CDR2 SFDVKD. The CDR3 loop spans 16 amino acids. V lost 2 bases to trimming and J lost 6 bases; unmatched junction nucleotides: 9. The CDR3 nucleotides read TGTGCCACCAGTGATTATAAAGCGGGAGTAGTGGATACGCAGTATTTT. Amino acids: CATSDYKAGVVDTQYF.

V and J are TRBV11-3 and TRBJ2-2, with D tentatively TRBD2 (6 bases). This CDR3 region has 15 residues. Between the trimmed V and J ends, which lost 3 bases and 5 bases, there was a span of 13 bases. Germline V gene lookup returns CDR1 SGHNT and CDR2 YENEEA. The CDR3, as DNA: TGTGCCAGCAGCTTTTTTGGAGGGGAGACCGGGGAGCTGTTTTTT. Translated: CASSFFGGETGELFF. Complete variable domain (other parts from reference TRBV11-3 and TRBJ2-2): EAGVVQSPRYKIIEKKQPVAFWCNPISGHNTLYWYLQNLGQGPELLIRYENEEAVDDSQLPKDRFSAERLKGVDSTLKIQPAELGDSAVYLCASSFFGGETGELFFGEGSRLTVL.

The CDR3 reads CASSFFGGGSTDTQYF. The CDR3 DNA is TGTGCCAGCAGTTTTTTTGGCGGGGGATCCACAGATACGCAGTATTTT. The chain has TRBV27 and TRBJ2-3; 7 bases align to TRBD2. Germline V gene sequence: CDR1 MNHEY, CDR2 SMNVEV (reference sequence). After removal of 3 bases from V and 2 bases from J, the junction contained 8 bases not matched to a gene. There are 16 residues in the CDR3.

DNA of the CDR3: TGTGCCAGTAGTCCAGCGGGAGGGCCCGGGGAGCTGTTTTTT. Encoded protein: CASSPAGGPGELFF. The gene calls are TRBV19 and TRBJ2-2; 10 bases line up with TRBD2. This CDR3 has 14 residues. The V gene end was trimmed by 5 bases and the J gene end by 6 bases; junction bases not matched to a gene: 3. In germline, CDR1 is LNHDA, CDR2 SQIVND (reference sequence).

This chain links TRBV18 with TRBJ1-3, with D perhaps matching TRBD1 (6 bases). Germline V gives CDR1 KGHSH, CDR2 LQKENI. The CDR3 has 13 residues. Trimming pared 8 bases from V and 0 bases from J, leaving 8 bases between. CDR3 DNA: TGTGCCAGCGGGGACAACTCTGGAAACACCATATATTTT. Its translation: CASGDNSGNTIYF.

The genes are TRBV18 and TRBJ2-1; TRBD2 might be the D (5 bases). V lost 0 bases and J lost 7, with 16 bases in between. This CDR3 spans 16 amino acids. Germline values: CDR1 KGHSH, CDR2 LQKENI. The CDR3 loop reads CASSPPRGVGANEQFF. The CDR3 coding sequence is TGTGCCAGCTCACCACCCCGGGGAGTCGGCGCGAATGAGCAGTTCTTC.